A selection of T cell receptor beta chains follows, all from one sample in a study of PD-1 blockade in classical Hodgkin lymphoma. Assay: immunoSEQ multiplex PCR; the TCRdb copy retains only in-frame clones and omits some. The data hold 30,000 to 50,000 clones, with around four fifths observed a single time. The sequencing used peripheral blood mononuclear cells (PBMCs), collected before the fourth cycle of nivolumab. Receptors were obtained from a human donor with classical Hodgkin lymphoma. Both conserved end residues are part of each CDR3. The D gene is left open where the match is weak. Not every row has a clone size; where given, it reads once, few, many or a size class.

.	TRBV7-2	.	16	TRBJ2-2	CASSSTSRSHTGELFF	TGTGCCAGCAGCTCCACTTCCCGCAGTCACACCGGGGAGCTGTTTTTT
.	TRBV4-1	.	14	TRBJ2-6	CASSQGYGANVLTF	TGCGCCAGCAGCCAAGGGTACGGGGCCAACGTCCTGACTTTC
.	TRBV7-8	.	15	TRBJ1-4	CASSLAPRVNEKLFF	TGTGCCAGCAGCTTAGCTCCGAGGGTTAATGAAAAACTGTTTTTT
.	TRBV9	once	15	TRBJ1-6	CASSLQDVVGSPLHF	TGTGCCAGCAGCCTACAGGACGTAGTGGGGTCACCCCTCCACTTT
.	TRBV7-2	.	14	TRBJ1-1	CASSPRGLNTEAFF	TGTGCCAGCAGCCCCAGGGGATTGAACACTGAAGCTTTCTTT
.	TRBV10-3	.	14	TRBJ2-5	CAISGRGTEQTQYF	TGTGCCATCAGTGGACGCGGGACCGAGCAGACCCAGTACTTC
TRBD1	TRBV11-2	.	16	TRBJ2-3	CASSLGAGRRGDTQYF	TGTGCCAGCAGCTTAGGAGCCGGACGCAGGGGGGATACGCAGTATTTT
.	TRBV6-6	.	15	TRBJ2-1	CASSYRTGTIAEQFF	TGTGCCAGCAGTTACCGTACAGGGACTATAGCTGAGCAGTTCTTC
.	TRBV18	once	15	TRBJ2-7	CASSPRAGVTYEQYF	TGTGCCAGCTCACCACGGGCAGGAGTTACCTACGAGCAGTACTTC
TRBD1	TRBV7-2	.	15	TRBJ2-3	CASSHSGTGSDTQYF	TGTGCCAGCAGCCACTCCGGGACAGGGTCAGATACGCAGTATTTT
TRBD2	TRBV10-2	.	15	TRBJ2-2	CASLRAGGPTGELFF	TGCGCCAGCCTCAGAGCGGGGGGGCCCACCGGGGAGCTGTTTTTT
.	TRBV19	.	12	TRBJ2-3	CASATQADTQYF	TGTGCCAGTGCAACCCAGGCAGATACGCAGTATTTT
TRBD1	TRBV9	few	16	TRBJ1-2	CASSVAPGQPNYGYTF	TGTGCCAGCAGCGTAGCCCCGGGACAGCCTAACTATGGCTACACCTTC
TRBD1	TRBV19	.	16	TRBJ2-7	CASSIVSGQGSYEQYF	TGTGCCAGTAGTATAGTATCCGGACAGGGTTCCTACGAGCAGTACTTC
.	TRBV6-5	few	9	TRBJ2-2	CARSGELFF	TGTGCCAGGAGCGGGGAGCTGTTTTTT
.	TRBV19	.	13	TRBJ1-2	CASSWTGERGYTF	TGTGCCAGTAGTTGGACCGGGGAGCGCGGCTACACCTTC
TRBD1	TRBV7-2	few	14	TRBJ2-7	CASSRGTGGREQYF	TGTGCCAGCAGCAGAGGGACAGGGGGCCGGGAGCAGTACTTC
.	TRBV7-2	.	15	TRBJ1-4	CASSLGQKWDEKLFF	TGTGCCAGCAGCTTAGGGCAGAAGTGGGATGAAAAACTGTTTTTT
TRBD1	TRBV15	few	13	TRBJ2-1	CATREGQGNEQFF	TGTGCCACCAGGGAGGGACAGGGCAATGAGCAGTTCTTC
TRBD2	TRBV30	.	15	TRBJ2-1	CAWRLAGGPYNEQFF	TGTGCCTGGAGGCTAGCGGGGGGGCCCTACAATGAGCAGTTCTTC
TRBD2	TRBV27	once	19	TRBJ2-2	CASSFGRRLAGENTGELFF	TGTGCCAGCAGTTTTGGACGGCGACTAGCGGGGGAGAACACCGGGGAGCTGTTTTTT
.	TRBV7-9	.	14	TRBJ2-1	CASSLDFRVNEQFF	TGTGCCAGCAGCTTAGATTTCAGGGTGAATGAGCAGTTCTTC
.	TRBV7-6	.	14	TRBJ1-2	CASSLGGGQSGYTF	TGTGCCAGCAGCTTAGGTGGGGGACAATCTGGCTACACCTTC
.	TRBV2	.	14	TRBJ2-7	CASVWGSSYYEQYF	TGTGCCAGCGTTTGGGGATCCTCCTACTACGAGCAGTACTTC
.	TRBV2	once	14	TRBJ1-4	CASGYRATNEKLFF	TGTGCCAGCGGCTACAGGGCAACTAATGAAAAACTGTTTTTT
TRBD2	TRBV6-5	.	15	TRBJ2-1	CASSYILAGGNEQFF	TGTGCCAGCAGTTACATACTAGCGGGGGGCAATGAGCAGTTCTTC
TRBD1	TRBV10-1	once	15	TRBJ2-7	CASSESIRQGSVQYF	TGCGCCAGCAGTGAGTCGATCAGACAGGGGTCAGTGCAGTACTTC
TRBD1	TRBV6-1	.	13	TRBJ1-1	CAGSDRPFTEAFF	TGTGCCGGATCGGACAGGCCGTTCACTGAAGCTTTCTTT
TRBD2	TRBV2	few	14	TRBJ2-7	CASSASTSGGALSF	TGTGCCAGCAGTGCCTCGACTAGCGGGGGGGCCCTTTCTTTC